The next 27 T cell receptor beta chains were all read from a single sample in a study of CD8 T cells in ankylosing spondylitis. TCRdb passed the 5' RACE reads through MiXCR, listing each CDR3 protein once. The repertoire consists of about 540,000 distinct CDR3 sequences, with over 9.5% occurring once and the leading ten covering under 7.5%. Points from the study as a whole: A motif of 8 or 9 highly homologous TCR beta variants was seen as apparently characteristic of ankylosing spondylitis blood.

No antigen is known for these receptors. Sequencing input: blood, either unsorted or a sorted T cell fraction (not recorded which). All receptors come from a male donor with ankylosing spondylitis.

Only a few counts were recorded for this clonotype. V and J are TRBV2 and TRBJ2-2; D is tentatively TRBD1 or TRBD2 (5 bases each). Between the trimmed V and J ends, which lost 1 base and 6 bases, there was a span of 9 bases. From germline, CDR1 is SNHLY and CDR2 FYNNEI. The CDR3 loop spans 14 amino acids. CDR3 bases: TGTGCCAGCAGTGAAGTACGAGGGGCCGGGGAGCTGTTTTTT. Protein sequence: CASSEVRGAGELFF.

This clonotype was detected only a few times. This sequence joins TRBV29-1 and TRBJ2-1; D is possibly TRBD1 (6 bases). The ends were cut back, 2 bases at V and 9 bases at J, with 14 bases in the middle. The CDR3 is 13 residues long. Looked up from germline, CDR1 is SQVTM and CDR2 is ANQGSEA. In DNA form, the CDR3 reads TGCAGCGTTGAATTTATACAGGGAGCTGAGCAGTTCTTC. Its protein is CSVEFIQGAEQFF.

The chain employs TRBV7-6 and TRBJ2-1; D remains unclear. This CDR3 spans 16 amino acids. CDR1 is SGHVS and CDR2 is FNYEAQ in the germline V gene. V gave up 5 bases and J gave up 0 bases, with 14 bases separating them. CDR3 sequence reads: CASSRIASDSYNEQFF. Here the CDR3 DNA reads TGTGCCAGCAGCAGGATAGCCAGTGACTCCTACAATGAGCAGTTCTTC. The full variable domain, completed using reference TRBV7-6 and TRBJ2-1, is GAGVSQSPRYKVTKRGQDVALRCDPISGHVSLYWYRQALGQGPEFLTYFNYEAQQDKSGLPNDRFSAERPEGSISTLTIQRTEQRDSAMYRCASSRIASDSYNEQFFGPGTRLTVL.

The chain joins TRBV20-1 to TRBJ2-1; 10 nucleotides line up with TRBD2. Germline CDR1 and CDR2: DFQATT and SNEGSKA (reference sequence). The CDR3 is 14 amino acids. The V gene end was trimmed by 5 bases and the J gene end by 7 bases; junction bases not matched to a gene: 8. The CDR3 region has the DNA TGCAGTGCTGGGGGGAGCGGGAGGGTGAATGAGCAGTTCTTC. It is translated as CSAGGSGRVNEQFF.

This clonotype was observed a handful of times. This CDR3 reads CASSLRSRMDEQFF. CDR3 nucleotides: TGTGCCAGCAGCTTAAGGTCTAGGATGGATGAGCAGTTCTTC. This sequence joins TRBV11-2 and TRBJ2-1, with no clear D. The CDR3 totals 14 residues. Trimming removed 2 bases from V and 8 bases from J, with 13 bases in between. Germline CDR1 is SGHAT and CDR2 is FQNNGV.

At least ten counts were recorded for this clonotype. This sequence joins TRBV25-1 and TRBJ2-1; D perhaps matches TRBD2 (6 bases). The CDR3 extends over 14 amino acids. CDR1 MGHDK and CDR2 SYGVNS come from the germline V gene. Trimming removed 4 bases from V and 4 bases from J, with 11 bases in between. CDR3 sequence (DNA): TGTGCCAGCAGTGCCTTCGGGAGTTACAATGAGCAGTTCTTC. Encoded protein: CASSAFGSYNEQFF.

This clonotype was seen a handful of times. The rearrangement links TRBV12-3 or TRBV12-4 to TRBJ2-3, with 10 positions matching TRBD1. This CDR3 contains 14 residues. After removal of 5 bases from V and 4 bases from J, the junction contained 3 bases not matched to a gene. This CDR3 reads CASSRQGAADTQYF. The CDR3 coding sequence is TGTGCCAGCAGTCGACAGGGGGCCGCAGATACGCAGTATTTT.

This clonotype was found many times. The V gene is TRBV4-2, the J gene TRBJ2-3; D gene uncertain. Germline-derived CDR1 and CDR2 are LGHNA and YNFKEQ. Deletions cut 2 bases from V and 6 bases from J, with 9 bases between. The CDR3 consists of 13 residues. CDR3 sequence (DNA): TGTGCCAGCAGCCAATTTGACCTCGATACGCAGTATTTT. Translation gives CASSQFDLDTQYF.

V gene TRBV18 combines with J gene TRBJ2-4, with unresolved D. The CDR3 totals 13 residues. Germline V CDR1 and CDR2: KGHSH, LQKENI. V was shortened by 3 bases and J by 8 bases, with 11 bases between the two germline ends. The CDR3 sequence is CASSPPGGDIQYF. The CDR3 coding sequence is TGTGCCAGCTCACCGCCTGGTGGGGACATTCAGTACTTC. Using reference TRBV18 and TRBJ2-4 for the parts outside the CDR3, the full variable domain is NAGVMQNPRHLVRRRGQEARLRCSPMKGHSHVYWYRQLPEEGLKFMVYLQKENIIDESGMPKERFSAEFPKEGPSILRIQQVVRGDSAAYFCASSPPGGDIQYFGAGTRLSVL.

The J gene is TRBJ2-1, the V gene TRBV7-2; a weak D match, TRBD2 (6 bases). V dropped 4 bases and J dropped 9 bases, with 13 bases sitting between them. The CDR3 is 13 residues long. The germline CDR1 and CDR2 sequences are SGHTA and FQGNSA. The CDR3 is CASSSGLLTEQFF. As DNA, the CDR3 is TGTGCCAGCAGCTCGGGACTCCTGACTGAGCAGTTCTTC.

This clonotype was picked up a small number of times. This chain uses TRBV13 with TRBJ2-1; TRBD2 matches at 16 bases. Germline assignment: CDR1 PRHDT and CDR2 FYEKMQ (reference sequence). After removal of 1 base from V and 4 bases from J, the junction contained 10 bases not matched to a gene. This CDR3 region has 20 residues. Here the CDR3 reads CASSLEFQGLAGGMYNEQFF. The CDR3 DNA sequence: TGTGCCAGCAGCTTAGAGTTCCAGGGACTAGCGGGAGGGATGTACAATGAGCAGTTCTTC.

V is TRBV20-1 and J is TRBJ1-1; D is unresolved. The germline V and J ends were trimmed by 2 bases and 1 base, with 11 bases remaining between them. Germline lookup yields CDR1 DFQATT and CDR2 SNEGSKA (reference sequence). There are 14 residues in the CDR3. CDR3 sequence reads: CSARLGGANTEAFF. In DNA, the CDR3 is TGCAGTGCTAGATTGGGAGGTGCGAACACTGAAGCTTTCTTT.

The chain links TRBV20-1 to TRBJ2-3; 11 positions agree with TRBD1. This CDR3 spans 16 amino acids. The V and J ends lost 4 bases and 4 bases, in that order; junction bases with no gene match: 10. Germline-derived CDR1 and CDR2 are DFQATT and SNEGSKA (reference sequence). DNA of the CDR3: TGCAGTGCTATAGGGCCCTGGACAGGGGGCCCAGATACGCAGTATTTT. Translating gives CSAIGPWTGGPDTQYF.

The chain combines TRBV28 with TRBJ2-3; TRBD2 matches at 8 bases. Germline V CDR1 and CDR2: MDHEN, SYDVKM. CDR3 length equals 16 residues. Losses at the gene ends were 5 bases for V and 4 bases for J; bases not matched to a gene: 11. Written as DNA, the CDR3 is TGTGCCAGCAGTGGAGGGGGGGCGGGAGGCGCAGATACGCAGTATTTT. Translation: CASSGGGAGGADTQYF. Filled out from reference TRBV28 and TRBJ2-3, the complete variable domain reads DVKVTQSSRYLVKRTGEKVFLECVQDMDHENMFWYRQDPGLGLRLIYFSYDVKMKEKGDIPEGYSVSREKKERFSLILESASTNQTSMYLCASSGGGAGGADTQYFGPGTRLTVL.

This clonotype has a handful of counts. This chain links TRBV3-1 with TRBJ1-5; D is undetermined. The V gene lost 2 bases and the J gene lost 7 bases, with 6 bases spanning the gap. Germline CDR1 LGHDT, CDR2 YNNKEL (reference sequence). This CDR3 contains 12 residues. The CDR3 region has the DNA TGTGCCAGCAGCCAACTGGGACAGCCCCAGCATTTT. Translating it yields CASSQLGQPQHF.

V and J are TRBV20-1 and TRBJ1-3; D perhaps matches TRBD1 (5 bases). The CDR3 spans 14 residues. The V end lost 6 bases, the J end lost 0 bases, and 12 bases lay between the germline ends. The germline CDR1 and CDR2 sequences are DFQATT and SNEGSKA (reference sequence). The CDR3 reads CSATPGTSGNTIYF. The CDR3 coding sequence is TGCAGTGCAACCCCCGGGACCTCTGGAAACACCATATATTTT.

As to this clonotype: A much bigger clone sits one base away, suggesting this may be a read error. The chain employs TRBV5-1 and TRBJ1-5; tentatively, D is TRBD1 (5 bases). CDR1 is SGHRS, CDR2 YFSETQ, per germline. There are 15 residues in the CDR3. The DNA of the CDR3 is TGCGCCAGCAGCTTGGGAGCAGGGACGAATCAGCCCAAGCATTTT. This encodes CASSLGAGTNQPKHF.

The chain has TRBV18 and TRBJ1-2, with D tentatively TRBD1 (6 bases). The germline V and J ends were trimmed by 6 bases and 0 bases, with 14 bases remaining between them. The CDR3 sequence is 15 residues long. CDR1 and CDR2 (germline): KGHSH, LQKENI. This CDR3 reads CASSAGDITNYGYTF. The CDR3 DNA reads as TGTGCCAGCTCCGCGGGGGACATCACTAACTATGGCTACACCTTC.

This clonotype was counted once. The V call is TRBV27, the J call TRBJ2-2, with TRBD2 matching 12 bases. The V and J ends lost 2 bases and 4 bases, in that order; junction bases with no gene match: 5. The germline gives CDR1 MNHEY, CDR2 SMNVEV (reference sequence). This CDR3 comprises 17 residues. The CDR3 DNA reads as TGTGCCAGCAGTTTAACGACTAGCGGGAGCGGCACCGGGGAGCTGTTTTTT. This translates into CASSLTTSGSGTGELFF.

The chain carries TRBV25-1 and TRBJ1-2; possibly TRBD1 for D (5 bases). The V end lost 1 base, the J end lost 4 bases, and 19 bases lay between the germline ends. The CDR3 spans 17 residues. Germline-derived CDR1 and CDR2 are MGHDK and SYGVNS. The CDR3 sequence is CASSESAGRGVLYGYTF. CDR3 coding DNA: TGTGCCAGCAGTGAATCCGCGGGACGAGGAGTTCTCTATGGCTACACCTTC.

In nucleotides, the CDR3 is TGTGCCAGCAGCTTCAAGAGCTATGAGCAGTTCTTC. Its protein is CASSFKSYEQFF. The V gene is TRBV7-9, the J gene TRBJ2-1; the D is unclear. The CDR3 spans 12 residues. The germline V and J ends were trimmed by 3 bases and 8 bases, with 8 bases remaining between them. The V gene's germline CDR1 is SEHNR and CDR2 FQNEAQ (reference sequence).

This clonotype showed up just a few times. The chain couples TRBV12-3 or TRBV12-4 to TRBJ2-3; D not certain. Between the trimmed V and J ends, which lost 2 bases and 2 bases, there was a span of 11 bases. This CDR3 spans 15 amino acids. The DNA for the CDR3 is TGTGCCAGCAGTTTACGCGCGTCCTCCACAGATACGCAGTATTTT. Amino acids: CASSLRASSTDTQYF.

This sequence joins TRBV10-3 and TRBJ2-2; weak D call: TRBD1 (7 bases). V was pared by 4 bases and J by 5 bases, with 11 bases between. Germline-derived CDR1 and CDR2 are ENHRY and SYGVKD. The CDR3 contains 14 residues. CDR3 sequence reads: CAISGGDSTGELFF. DNA of the CDR3: TGTGCCATCAGTGGGGGGGACAGTACCGGGGAGCTGTTTTTT.

The chain recombines TRBV7-2 with TRBJ2-7; TRBD2 aligns across 9 bases. V gave up 2 bases and J gave up 3 bases; unmatched junction bases: 2. The CDR3 is made up of 14 amino acids. Germline assignment: CDR1 SGHTA and CDR2 FQGNSA. CDR3 region: CASSLSLAGYEQYV. The CDR3 region has the DNA TGTGCCAGCAGCTTATCACTAGCGGGCTACGAGCAGTACGTC.

This clonotype was seen ten or more times. V usage is TRBV12-3 or TRBV12-4 and J usage is TRBJ2-7; 11 bases line up with TRBD2. This CDR3 spans 19 amino acids. V lost 3 bases to trimming and J lost 3 bases; unmatched junction nucleotides: 16. The CDR3 loop reads CASSLHGSSGRAFLYEQYF. The CDR3 DNA is TGTGCCAGCAGTTTGCACGGGAGTAGCGGGAGGGCCTTCCTCTACGAGCAGTACTTC.

This clonotype was found a few times. The chain combines TRBV30 with TRBJ1-1; TRBD1 might be the D (5 bases). V lost 2 bases and J lost 6, with 19 bases in between. CDR3 length: 15 amino acids. From germline, CDR1 is GTSNPN and CDR2 SVGIG (reference sequence). In nucleotides, the CDR3 is TGTGCCTGGAGTCCGGCCGGGGGGTTTAACGCTGAAGCTTTCTTT. This gives the protein CAWSPAGGFNAEAFF.

This clonotype was detected only a few times. The chain uses TRBV7-9 and TRBJ1-3; no reliable D call. V lost 5 bases, J lost 0 bases, and 8 bases lay in between. Germline CDR1 SEHNR, CDR2 FQNEAQ (reference sequence). This CDR3 comprises 14 residues. CDR3 loop: CASSPGYSGNTIYF. CDR3 nucleotides: TGTGCCAGCAGCCCGGGGTACTCTGGAAACACCATATATTTT. Using reference TRBV7-9 and TRBJ1-3 for the parts outside the CDR3, the full variable domain is DTGVSQNPRHKITKRGQNVTFRCDPISEHNRLYWYRQTLGQGPEFLTYFQNEAQLEKSRLLSDRFSAERPKGSFSTLEIQRTEQGDSAMYLCASSPGYSGNTIYFGEGSWLTVV.